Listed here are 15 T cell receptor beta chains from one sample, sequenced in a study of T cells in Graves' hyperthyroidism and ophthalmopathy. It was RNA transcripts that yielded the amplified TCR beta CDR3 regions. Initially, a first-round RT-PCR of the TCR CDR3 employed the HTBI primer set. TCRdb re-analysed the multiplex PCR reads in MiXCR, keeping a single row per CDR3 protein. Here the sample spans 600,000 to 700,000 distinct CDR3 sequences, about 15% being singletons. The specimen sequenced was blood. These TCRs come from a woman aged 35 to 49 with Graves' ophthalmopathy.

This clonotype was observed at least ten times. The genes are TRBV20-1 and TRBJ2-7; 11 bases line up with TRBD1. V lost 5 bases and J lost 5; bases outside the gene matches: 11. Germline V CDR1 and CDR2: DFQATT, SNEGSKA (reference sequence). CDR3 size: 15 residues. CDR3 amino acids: CSASGTGGFKDEQYF. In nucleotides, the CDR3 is TGCAGTGCTTCGGGGACAGGGGGTTTCAAGGACGAGCAGTACTTC.

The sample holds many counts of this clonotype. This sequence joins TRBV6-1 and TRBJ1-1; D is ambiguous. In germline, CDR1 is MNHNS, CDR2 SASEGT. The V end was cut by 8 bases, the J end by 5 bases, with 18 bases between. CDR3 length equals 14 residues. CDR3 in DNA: TGTGCCAGCTGTCGGGGTGTAGGGTGTACTGAAGCTTTCTTT. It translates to CASCRGVGCTEAFF.

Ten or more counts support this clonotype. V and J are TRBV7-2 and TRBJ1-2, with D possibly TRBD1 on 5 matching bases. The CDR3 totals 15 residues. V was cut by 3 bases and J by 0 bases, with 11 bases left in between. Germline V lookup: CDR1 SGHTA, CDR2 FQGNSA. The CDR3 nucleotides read TGTGCCAGCAGCTTCTTTAGACAGTCTAACTATGGCTACACCTTC. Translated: CASSFFRQSNYGYTF.

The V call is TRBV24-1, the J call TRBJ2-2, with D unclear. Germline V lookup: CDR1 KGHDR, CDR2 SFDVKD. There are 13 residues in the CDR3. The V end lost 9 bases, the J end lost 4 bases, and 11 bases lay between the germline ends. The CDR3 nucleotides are TGTGCCACCGCGGATATCGTCACCGGGGAGCTGTTTTTT. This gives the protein CATADIVTGELFF.

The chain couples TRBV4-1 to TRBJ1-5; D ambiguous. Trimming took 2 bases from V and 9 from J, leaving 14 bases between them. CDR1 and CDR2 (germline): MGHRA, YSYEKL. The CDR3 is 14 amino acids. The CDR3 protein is CASSQSVGNWPQHF. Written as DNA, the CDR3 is TGCGCCAGCAGCCAAAGTGTCGGAAATTGGCCCCAGCATTTT.

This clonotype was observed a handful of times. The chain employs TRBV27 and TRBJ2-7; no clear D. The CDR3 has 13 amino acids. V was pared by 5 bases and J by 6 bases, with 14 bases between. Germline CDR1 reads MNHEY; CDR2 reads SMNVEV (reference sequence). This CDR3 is CASSPSRVSEQYF. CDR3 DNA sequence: TGTGCCAGCAGTCCCTCCCGGGTTTCCGAGCAGTACTTC.

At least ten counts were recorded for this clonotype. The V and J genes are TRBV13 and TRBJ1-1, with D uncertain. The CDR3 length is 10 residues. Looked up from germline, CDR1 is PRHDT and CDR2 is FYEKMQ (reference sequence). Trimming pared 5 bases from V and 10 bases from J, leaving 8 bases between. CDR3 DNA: TGTGCCAGCAGCCGGATAGGAGCTTTCTTT. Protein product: CASSRIGAFF.

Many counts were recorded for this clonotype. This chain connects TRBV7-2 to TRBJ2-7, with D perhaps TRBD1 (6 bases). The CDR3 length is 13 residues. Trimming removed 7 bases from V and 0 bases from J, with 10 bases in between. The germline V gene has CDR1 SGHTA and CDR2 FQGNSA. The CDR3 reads CASTDRSSYEQYF. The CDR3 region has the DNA TGTGCCAGCACCGACAGGTCCTCCTACGAGCAGTACTTC.

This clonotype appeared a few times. CDR3 sequence reads: CASSEGSPREQYF. In DNA, the CDR3 is TGTGCCAGCAGTGAAGGCAGTCCCCGGGAGCAGTACTTC. The chain has TRBV6-1 and TRBJ2-7; D remains ambiguous. The germline V and J ends were trimmed by 1 base and 7 bases, with 11 bases remaining between them. The CDR3 spans 13 residues. CDR1 is MNHNS and CDR2 is SASEGT in the germline V gene.

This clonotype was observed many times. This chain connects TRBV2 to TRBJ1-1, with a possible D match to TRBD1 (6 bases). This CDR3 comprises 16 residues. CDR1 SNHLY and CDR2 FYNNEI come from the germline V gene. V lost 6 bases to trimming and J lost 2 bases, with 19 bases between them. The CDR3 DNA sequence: TGTGCCAGCAGGAAGGGGGGCAGGGGCCCTAACACTGAAGCTTTCTTT. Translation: CASRKGGRGPNTEAFF.

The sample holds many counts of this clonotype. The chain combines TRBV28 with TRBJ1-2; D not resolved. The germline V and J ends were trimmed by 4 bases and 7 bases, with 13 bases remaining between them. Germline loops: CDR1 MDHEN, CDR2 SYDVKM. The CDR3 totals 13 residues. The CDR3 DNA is TGTGCCAGCAGTTCCCCACCAGTTGTTGGCTACACCTTC. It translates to CASSSPPVVGYTF.

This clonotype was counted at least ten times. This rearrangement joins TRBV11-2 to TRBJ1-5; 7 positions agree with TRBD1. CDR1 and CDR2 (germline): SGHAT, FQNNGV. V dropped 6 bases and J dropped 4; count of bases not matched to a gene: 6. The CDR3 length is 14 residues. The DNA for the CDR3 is TGTGCCAGCAGTGTCGACAGGGATAATCAGCCCCAGCATTTT. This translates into CASSVDRDNQPQHF.

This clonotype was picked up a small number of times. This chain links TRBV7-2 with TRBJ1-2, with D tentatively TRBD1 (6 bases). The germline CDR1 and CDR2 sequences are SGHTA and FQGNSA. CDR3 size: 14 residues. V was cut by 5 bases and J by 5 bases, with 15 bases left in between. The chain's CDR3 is CASSLDSSPYGYTF. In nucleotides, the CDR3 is TGTGCCAGCAGCCTGGACAGCTCACCATATGGCTACACCTTC. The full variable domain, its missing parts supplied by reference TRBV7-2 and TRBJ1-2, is GAGVSQSPSNKVTEKGKDVELRCDPISGHTALYWYRQSLGQGLEFLIYFQGNSAPDKSGLPSDRFSAERTGGSVSTLTIQRTQQEDSAVYLCASSLDSSPYGYTFGSGTRLTVV.

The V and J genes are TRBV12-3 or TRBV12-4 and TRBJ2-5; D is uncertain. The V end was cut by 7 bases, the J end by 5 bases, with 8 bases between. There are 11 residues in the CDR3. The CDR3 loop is CASTMGETQYF. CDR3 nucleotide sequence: TGTGCCAGCACCATGGGGGAGACCCAGTACTTC.

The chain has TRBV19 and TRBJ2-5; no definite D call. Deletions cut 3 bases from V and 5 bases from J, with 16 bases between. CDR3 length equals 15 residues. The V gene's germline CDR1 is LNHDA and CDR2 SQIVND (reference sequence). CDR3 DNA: TGTGCCAGTAGTATTAAGGGCGGTAGATTTGAGACCCAGTACTTC. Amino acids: CASSIKGGRFETQYF.